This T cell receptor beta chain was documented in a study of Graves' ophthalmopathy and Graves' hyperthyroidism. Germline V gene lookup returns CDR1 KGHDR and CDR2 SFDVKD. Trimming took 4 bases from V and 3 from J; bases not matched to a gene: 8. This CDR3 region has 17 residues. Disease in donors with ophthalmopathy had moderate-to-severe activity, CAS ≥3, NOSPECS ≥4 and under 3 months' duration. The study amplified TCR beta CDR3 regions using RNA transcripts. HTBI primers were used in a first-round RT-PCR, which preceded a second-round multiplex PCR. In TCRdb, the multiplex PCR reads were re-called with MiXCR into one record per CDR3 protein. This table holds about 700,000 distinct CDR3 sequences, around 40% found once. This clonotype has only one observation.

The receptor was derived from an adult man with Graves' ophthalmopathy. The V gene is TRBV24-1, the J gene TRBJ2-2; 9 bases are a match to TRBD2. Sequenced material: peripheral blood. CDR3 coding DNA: TGTGCCACCAGTGACCGCGGGGGGGGGGTCTACACCGGGGAGCTGTTTTTT. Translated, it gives CATSDRGGGVYTGELFF.